This entry lists 17 T cell receptor beta chains sequenced from one sample in a study of T cell changes during pregnancy in multiple sclerosis. Data came from immunoSEQ multiplex PCR; TCRdb stores just in-frame clones and leaves some out. The sample has some 70,000 clones; roughly 92% are singletons. Specimen: CD8+ T cells from peripheral blood mononuclear cells, collected in the third trimester of pregnancy. The receptors here all came from a female donor in good health, enrolled as a control in a pregnancy study.

This clone was counted many times. The chain has TRBV6-5 and TRBJ2-7, with TRBD1 as a possible D gene (6 bases). The CDR3 is made up of 15 amino acids. The germline V and J ends were trimmed by 0 bases and 2 bases, with 11 bases remaining between them. Germline lookup yields CDR1 MNHEY and CDR2 SVGAGI. CDR3 bases: TGTGCCAGCAGTTACTCGGTTCACAGGGCCTACGAGCAGTACTTC. This sequence encodes CASSYSVHRAYEQYF.

The chain links TRBV7-9 to TRBJ1-4; no reliable D call. Germline CDR1 and CDR2: SEHNR and FQNEAQ (reference sequence). This CDR3 has 14 residues. Trimming left V 4 bases short and J 7 bases short, with 13 bases between. The CDR3 spells CASSSAGSSEKLFF. CDR3 nucleotides: TGTGCCAGCAGCTCGGCGGGGTCTTCTGAAAAACTGTTTTTT.

This clone was detected only once. The V call is TRBV7-9, the J call TRBJ2-1; no firm D call. Trimming removed 1 base at V and 4 bases at J, with 8 bases between. The length of the CDR3 is 14 residues. Germline values: CDR1 SEHNR, CDR2 FQNEAQ (reference sequence). The CDR3 coding sequence is TGTGCCAGCAGCTTAGTCCGCGAATACAATGAGCAGTTCTTC. Translated, it gives CASSLVREYNEQFF.

The chain links TRBV4-3 to TRBJ1-4, with TRBD1 identical over 8 bases. The CDR3 sequence is 16 residues long. V trimming: 0 bases; J trimming: 7 bases; junction bases outside the gene matches: 7. The V gene's germline CDR1 is LGHNA and CDR2 YSLEER. The chain's CDR3 is CASSQDERTGLEKLFF. The CDR3, as DNA: TGCGCCAGCAGCCAAGATGAGAGGACAGGGCTTGAAAAACTGTTTTTT.

This clone was found once. The chain recombines TRBV4-1 with TRBJ1-4; a possible D gene is TRBD1 (5 bases). The CDR3 loop spans 13 amino acids. V lost 1 base, J lost 7 bases, and 7 bases lay in between. Per the germline V gene, CDR1 is MGHRA and CDR2 is YSYEKL. CDR3 nucleotide sequence: TGCGCCAGCAGCCAAGTCGGGGGTGAAAAACTGTTTTTT. This codes for CASSQVGGEKLFF.

V and J are TRBV7-8 and TRBJ1-1; tentative D call: TRBD1 (6 bases). Trimming removed 6 bases from V and 1 base from J, with 15 bases in between. The CDR3 loop spans 15 amino acids. The germline gives CDR1 SGHVS, CDR2 FQNEAQ. The CDR3, as DNA: TGTGCCAGCAGTTCAGAAGCGGGGGCGAACACTGAAGCTTTCTTT. Amino acids: CASSSEAGANTEAFF.

This rearrangement joins TRBV19 to TRBJ1-6; no definite D call. This CDR3 comprises 18 residues. V was trimmed by 8 bases and J by 0 bases, leaving 20 bases between them. CDR1 LNHDA and CDR2 SQIVND come from the germline V gene (reference sequence). CDR3 region: CASSPGISSSSYNSPLHF. For the CDR3, the DNA is TGTGCCAGTTCCCCGGGTATTTCATCCAGCTCCTATAATTCACCCCTCCACTTT.

The chain has TRBV11-2 and TRBJ1-2, with D possibly TRBD1 on 5 matching bases. V lost 5 bases and J 4 bases, leaving 20 bases between the germline ends. Germline CDR1 is SGHAT and CDR2 is FQNNGV. The CDR3 runs 16 residues. CDR3 protein: CASSPRGGLLSYGYTF. CDR3 bases: TGTGCCAGCAGCCCTCGGGGGGGTCTTTTAAGCTATGGCTACACCTTC.

The CDR3 DNA reads as TGTGCCAGCAGTATCCTACAGGGGCGCTCCTACAATGAGCAGTTCTTC. Translated: CASSILQGRSYNEQFF. The chain uses TRBV27 and TRBJ2-1; 7 nucleotides align to TRBD1. Germline CDR1 MNHEY, CDR2 SMNVEV (reference sequence). CDR3 length: 16 residues. V was clipped by 5 bases and J by 0 bases; unmatched bases: 7.

This clone was seen a few times. The chain uses TRBV15 and TRBJ1-5; D unresolved. The CDR3 sequence is 15 residues long. Germline CDR1 is LNHNV and CDR2 is YYDKDF (reference sequence). V lost 0 bases to trimming and J lost 0 bases, with 6 bases between them. In DNA, the CDR3 is TGTGCCACCAGCAGAGAGAGGAATAGCAATCAGCCCCAGCATTTT. Protein sequence: CATSRERNSNQPQHF.

The chain links TRBV5-1 to TRBJ1-1, with 10 bases matching TRBD1. J gave up 1 base and V 0 bases, and 12 bases lay outside the gene matches. CDR3 length equals 19 residues. Germline-derived CDR1 and CDR2 are SGHRS and YFSETQ. This CDR3 is CASSLEGYRTGGPNTEAFF. CDR3 nucleotide sequence: TGCGCCAGCAGCTTGGAGGGGTACCGGACAGGGGGGCCGAACACTGAAGCTTTCTTT.

The chain carries TRBV6-1 and TRBJ1-6; D may be TRBD1 (6 bases). CDR3 length: 14 amino acids. The V end lost 4 bases, the J end lost 8 bases, and 12 bases lay between the germline ends. Germline loops: CDR1 MNHNS, CDR2 SASEGT. The CDR3 coding sequence is TGTGCCAGCAGTGCAACAGGGCCCGATTCACCCCTCCACTTT. Protein product: CASSATGPDSPLHF.

The rearrangement joins TRBV4-1 to TRBJ2-3; D gene uncertain. Trimming removed 2 bases at V and 5 bases at J, with 5 bases between. The CDR3 covers 12 residues. CDR1 and CDR2 (germline): MGHRA, YSYEKL. The CDR3 loop reads CASSQPGDTQYF. The CDR3 DNA reads as TGCGCCAGCAGCCAACCCGGAGATACGCAGTATTTT.

A single count supports this clone. The chain couples TRBV18 to TRBJ1-4; D gene unclear. This CDR3 has 14 amino acids. Germline assignment: CDR1 KGHSH and CDR2 LQKENI. With 3 bases removed from V and 7 bases from J, the gap between germline ends came to 12 bases. The CDR3 bases are TGTGCCAGCTCACCGAATCCGTTTAGTGAAAAACTGTTTTTT. Residues: CASSPNPFSEKLFF.

V and J are TRBV9 and TRBJ2-7, with D possibly matching TRBD1 (5 bases). Trimming took 0 bases from V and 2 from J, leaving 15 bases between them. The CDR3 has 16 amino acids. Germline CDR1 reads SGDLS; CDR2 reads YYNGEE. The CDR3 nucleotides read TGTGCCAGCAGCGTAGCTTTGTTCACAGGCCCCTACGAGCAGTACTTC. As protein: CASSVALFTGPYEQYF.

For the CDR3, the DNA is TGTGCCAGCAGCCAAGATGAGACTAGCGGGGCTTACGAGCAGTACTTC. The encoded protein is CASSQDETSGAYEQYF. The chain uses TRBV4-2 and TRBJ2-7; 11 bases agree with TRBD2. The CDR3 loop spans 16 amino acids. V was pared by 0 bases and J by 4 bases, with 5 bases of the junction left unmatched. CDR1 LGHNA and CDR2 YNFKEQ come from the germline V gene.

The chain recombines TRBV5-4 with TRBJ2-1, with 10 positions matching TRBD1. Germline trimming cut 0 bases from V and 9 bases from J; bases unmatched to any gene: 3. This CDR3 contains 14 residues. From germline, CDR1 is SGHNT and CDR2 YYREEE (reference sequence). The DNA of the CDR3 is TGTGCCAGCAGCTTGGGACAGGGGGCGAGTGAGCAGTTCTTC. Amino acids: CASSLGQGASEQFF.